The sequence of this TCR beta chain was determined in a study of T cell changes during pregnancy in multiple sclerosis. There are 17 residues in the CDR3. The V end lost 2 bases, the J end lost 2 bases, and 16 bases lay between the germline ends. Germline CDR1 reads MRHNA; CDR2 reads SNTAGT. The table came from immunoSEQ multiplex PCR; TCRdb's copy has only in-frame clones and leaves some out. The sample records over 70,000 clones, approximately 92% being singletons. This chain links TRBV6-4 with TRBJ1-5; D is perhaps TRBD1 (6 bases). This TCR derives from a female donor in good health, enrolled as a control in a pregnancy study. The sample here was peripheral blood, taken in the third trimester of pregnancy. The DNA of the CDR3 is TGTGCCAGCAGTGACGGACCCAGGGGCTTGGGCAATCAGCCCCAGCATTTT. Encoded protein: CASSDGPRGLGNQPQHF.